This T cell receptor (beta chain) was captured in a study of blood T cells in healthy people across ages. The authors ran a second PCR of roughly 7 to 11 cycles using a sample-barcoded 5' primer and a J-beta primer mix. Each TCR beta cDNA got a 12-nucleotide random molecular identifier. Each CDR3 protein gets one entry after TCRdb re-called the 5' RACE reads with MiXCR. Of hundreds of thousands of distinct CDR3 sequences listed, about a third are singletons. This TCR derives from a woman at least 80 years old in good health. The specimen sequenced was blood.

For the CDR3, the DNA is TGCGCCAGCAGCCAAGATCGGCAAAACACCGGGGAGCTGTTTTTT. The encoded protein is CASSQDRQNTGELFF. The V gene is TRBV4-1, the J gene TRBJ2-2; no firm D call. The CDR3 totals 15 residues. The V gene's germline CDR1 is MGHRA and CDR2 YSYEKL. V was cut by 0 bases and J by 2 bases, with 7 bases left in between.